These 21 T cell receptor beta chains originate from one sample sequenced in a study of CD8 T cells in ankylosing spondylitis. Study findings and constraints: It appeared that ankylosing spondylitis blood was characterized by a TCR beta motif of eight highly homologous variants.

TCRdb reprocessed the 5' RACE reads with MiXCR, giving one entry per CDR3 protein. The sample includes about 540,000 distinct CDR3 sequences, roughly 13% seen only once; the top ten take approximately 7%. These TCRs' antigens remain unknown. The sequenced sample consisted of blood, either unsorted or a sorted T cell fraction (not recorded which). The receptors come from a male donor with ankylosing spondylitis.

The V gene is TRBV30, the J gene TRBJ1-1; the D is unclear. CDR1 GTSNPN and CDR2 SVGIG come from the germline V gene (reference sequence). The V end lost 0 bases, the J end lost 1 base, and 12 bases lay between the germline ends. The CDR3 loop spans 15 amino acids. The CDR3 nucleotides are TGTGCCTGGAGTGTACGCGGACTGTCGAACACTGAAGCTTTCTTT. Residues: CAWSVRGLSNTEAFF.

V and J are TRBV20-1 and TRBJ1-1; D gene uncertain. The V end was cut by 1 base, the J end by 6 bases, with 9 bases between. The CDR3 extends over 12 amino acids. The germline CDR1 and CDR2 sequences are DFQATT and SNEGSKA (reference sequence). The CDR3 DNA follows: TGCAGTGCTAGAGCTGGAGGCGCTGAAGCTTTCTTT. Its protein is CSARAGGAEAFF.

This clonotype was detected many times. The rearrangement joins TRBV5-5 to TRBJ2-1; no definite D call. Between the trimmed V and J ends, which lost 8 bases and 1 base, there was a span of 13 bases. The CDR3 totals 14 residues. Per germline, CDR1 SGHKS and CDR2 YYEKEE (reference sequence). The DNA of the CDR3 is TGTGCCAGTGGCCGCGGTGATTCCTACAATGAGCAGTTCTTC. This translates into CASGRGDSYNEQFF.

At least ten counts were recorded for this clonotype. The chain is built from TRBV4-2 and TRBJ2-1; the match to TRBD2 covers 8 bases. The trim removed 1 base at V and 3 bases at J, leaving 5 bases unmatched. The length of the CDR3 is 16 residues. The V gene's germline CDR1 is LGHNA and CDR2 YNFKEQ. The DNA of the CDR3 is TGTGCCAGCAGCCAAGTCTATAGCGGGGACTACAATGAGCAGTTCTTC. It codes for CASSQVYSGDYNEQFF.

This clonotype has just a few counts. V is TRBV30 and J is TRBJ2-1, with D unclear. The CDR3 has 14 amino acids. Germline V CDR1 and CDR2: GTSNPN, SVGIG (reference sequence). Trimming took off 4 bases at V and 7 bases at J, with 17 bases between the two ends. CDR3 bases: TGTGCCTGGATGAAGGACGGTTTTAAAAATGAGCAGTTCTTC. Translating gives CAWMKDGFKNEQFF.

The chain is built from TRBV12-3 or TRBV12-4 and TRBJ2-2; TRBD1 matches 7 bases. Germline trimming cut 5 bases from V and 4 bases from J; bases unmatched to any gene: 13. The CDR3 covers 17 residues. The CDR3 reads CASSQQGLRDLTGELFF. CDR3 sequence (DNA): TGTGCCAGCAGTCAACAGGGGTTGAGGGACCTCACCGGGGAGCTGTTTTTT.

This clonotype was recorded a few times. The chain is built from TRBV29-1 and TRBJ1-1; 9 nucleotides match TRBD1. This CDR3 is 13 amino acids long. CDR1 is SQVTM and CDR2 is ANQGSEA in the germline V gene. V trimming: 7 bases; J trimming: 3 bases; junction bases outside the gene matches: 6. The CDR3 reads CSGQGDGDTEAFF. The CDR3 DNA follows: TGCAGCGGACAGGGGGATGGTGACACTGAAGCTTTCTTT.

The table lists this clonotype with a few counts. V gene TRBV28 combines with J gene TRBJ2-1, with 7 nucleotides matching TRBD1. Per the germline V gene, CDR1 is MDHEN and CDR2 is SYDVKM. With V trimmed by 4 bases and J by 6 bases, 9 bases remained unmatched. The CDR3 length is 15 residues. The CDR3 sequence: CASSSTGTVFNEQFF. As DNA, the CDR3 is TGTGCCAGCAGTTCAACCGGGACAGTCTTCAATGAGCAGTTCTTC. Full variable domain (remainder filled in from reference TRBV28 and TRBJ2-1): DVKVTQSSRYLVKRTGEKVFLECVQDMDHENMFWYRQDPGLGLRLIYFSYDVKMKEKGDIPEGYSVSREKKERFSLILESASTNQTSMYLCASSSTGTVFNEQFFGPGTRLTVL.

The chain carries TRBV15 and TRBJ2-7; D remains ambiguous. CDR1 and CDR2 (germline): LNHNV, YYDKDF (reference sequence). The germline V and J ends were trimmed by 0 bases and 7 bases, with 16 bases remaining between them. The length of the CDR3 is 15 residues. This CDR3 is CATSRDLTESREQYV. DNA of the CDR3: TGTGCCACCAGCAGAGATCTGACTGAGTCTCGGGAGCAGTACGTC.

This clonotype was counted only a few times. The V and J genes are TRBV11-2 and TRBJ2-3; a weak D match, TRBD1 (6 bases). The CDR3 runs 12 residues. Germline assignment: CDR1 SGHAT and CDR2 FQNNGV. Trimming took off 1 base at V and 9 bases at J, with 8 bases between the two ends. CDR3 sequence (DNA): TGTGCCAGCAGCTTAGGGGGGCAGACGCAGTATTTT. The encoded protein is CASSLGGQTQYF.

This chain uses TRBV9 with TRBJ2-5; D is unclear. Between the trimmed V and J ends, which lost 2 bases and 2 bases, there was a span of 13 bases. This CDR3 has 15 residues. Germline V CDR1 and CDR2: SGDLS, YYNGEE. The CDR3 bases are TGTGCCAGCAGCGTCCCCAGGTGTCGGCAAGAGACCCAGTACTTC. Translated, it gives CASSVPRCRQETQYF. The full variable domain, its missing parts supplied by reference TRBV9 and TRBJ2-5, is DSGVTQTPKHLITATGQRVTLRCSPRSGDLSVYWYQQSLDQGLQFLIQYYNGEERAKGNILERFSAQQFPDLHSELNLSSLELGDSALYFCASSVPRCRQETQYFGPGTRLLVL.

In its sample, this clonotype was seen many times. The genes are TRBV7-2 and TRBJ2-3; the match to TRBD2 covers 7 bases. V dropped 1 base and J dropped 2; count of bases not matched to a gene: 9. Germline V CDR1 and CDR2: SGHTA, FQGNSA. CDR3 size: 17 residues. CDR3 loop: CASSLVGGRGPTDTQYF. As DNA, the CDR3 is TGTGCCAGCAGCTTAGTGGGCGGGAGAGGCCCCACAGATACGCAGTATTTT.

The genes are TRBV5-1 and TRBJ1-4; D is possibly TRBD1 (5 bases). The CDR3 runs to 14 residues. Germline CDR1 reads SGHRS; CDR2 reads YFSETQ. Between the trimmed V and J ends, which lost 2 bases and 8 bases, there was a span of 13 bases. The CDR3 sequence: CASSFGTGGEKLFF. The DNA of the CDR3 is TGCGCCAGCAGCTTCGGGACGGGTGGGGAAAAACTGTTTTTT.

This clonotype was found a few times. The J gene is TRBJ1-6, the V gene TRBV5-1; TRBD1 agrees at 8 bases. The CDR3 covers 15 residues. Looked up from germline, CDR1 is SGHRS and CDR2 is YFSETQ. Unmatched junction bases numbered 4, after V lost 2 bases and J lost 6 bases. CDR3 in DNA: TGCGCCAGCAGCTTAGGACAGGGCGTTAATTCACCCCTCCACTTT. This sequence encodes CASSLGQGVNSPLHF.

This clonotype was observed a handful of times. Written as DNA, the CDR3 is TGTGCCAGCAGCTTGGTGCGGGACACCAATGAGCAGTTCTTC. Its protein is CASSLVRDTNEQFF. The chain combines TRBV5-5 with TRBJ2-1, with D possibly called TRBD1 or TRBD2 (6 bases each). The CDR3 is 14 residues long. Trimming cost V 0 bases and J 6 bases, with 10 bases left between them. Per germline, CDR1 SGHKS and CDR2 YYEKEE (reference sequence).

Remarks on this clonotype: A much bigger clone sits one base away, suggesting this may be a read error. The chain carries TRBV5-1 and TRBJ2-2; TRBD1 aligns across 8 bases. This CDR3 comprises 16 residues. The germline V gene encodes CDR1 SGHRS and CDR2 YFSETQ. The CDR3 coding sequence is TGCGCCAGCAGCTCCCGGCAGGGGGCGAACACCTGGGAGCTGTTTTTT. Translated, it gives CASSSRQGANTWELFF.

The chain recombines TRBV7-2 with TRBJ2-5; weak D call: TRBD1 (6 bases). Trimming stripped 5 bases from V and 9 bases from J, with 22 bases between. Germline values: CDR1 SGHTA, CDR2 FQGNSA. The length of the CDR3 is 15 residues. Written as DNA, the CDR3 is TGTGCCAGCAGCGCCACATCCCGGTTGCACAGGGCCCAGTACTTC. This sequence encodes CASSATSRLHRAQYF.

In its sample, this clonotype was seen many times. One end of the junction does not line up with germline, which may come from a read error. V usage is TRBV20-1 and J usage is TRBJ2-3; D might be TRBD2 (5 bases). Germline V gives CDR1 DFQATT, CDR2 SNEGSKA (reference sequence). This CDR3 region has 14 residues. For the CDR3, the DNA is TGCAGTGCGAGAGCGGAGACTAGCACAGATACGCAGTATTTT. Amino acids: CSARAETSTDTQYF.

This clonotype has a handful of counts. The V call is TRBV7-2, the J call TRBJ2-7, with D perhaps being TRBD1 or TRBD2 (5 bases each). The V end lost 0 bases, the J end lost 3 bases, and 12 bases lay between the germline ends. The CDR3 has 15 residues. The germline V gene has CDR1 SGHTA and CDR2 FQGNSA. The CDR3 DNA is TGTGCCAGCAGCTTAGCCGGCCATGGGGGCTACGAGCAGTACTTC. Its translation: CASSLAGHGGYEQYF.

This clonotype was detected a few times. The chain employs TRBV11-2 and TRBJ2-3, with D possibly being TRBD2 (6 bases). Looked up from germline, CDR1 is SGHAT and CDR2 is FQNNGV. Trimming cost V 3 bases and J 4 bases, with 14 bases left between them. CDR3 size: 15 residues. Here the CDR3 reads CASSFTGEGSDTQYF. For the CDR3, the DNA is TGTGCCAGCAGCTTTACGGGAGAGGGCTCAGATACGCAGTATTTT. The full variable domain, rest sourced from reference TRBV11-2 and TRBJ2-3, is EAGVAQSPRYKIIEKRQSVAFWCNPISGHATLYWYQQILGQGPKLLIQFQNNGVVDDSQLPKDRFSAERLKGVDSTLKIQPAKLEDSAVYLCASSFTGEGSDTQYFGPGTRLTVL.

The chain combines TRBV7-8 with TRBJ2-3; 7 bases are a match to TRBD2. There are 15 residues in the CDR3. Germline V gene data show CDR1 as SGHVS and CDR2 as FQNEAQ. V trimming: 6 bases; J trimming: 3 bases; junction bases outside the gene matches: 9. The CDR3 here is CASRPGGGATDTQYF. CDR3 nucleotides: TGTGCCAGCAGGCCGGGAGGCGGGGCGACAGATACGCAGTATTTT.